The clone carrying this T cell receptor beta chain was counted only a few times. This specimen comes from a study of blood T cell repertoires in COVID-19. Produced via immunoSEQ multiplex PCR; TCRdb's table is partial and in-frame only. This sample has 140,000 to 150,000 clones; 84% occur once, and the top ten carry 35% to 45%. The CDR3 totals 14 residues. Germline CDR1 and CDR2: SGDLS and YYNGEE. V was pared by 4 bases and J by 5 bases, with 6 bases of the junction left unmatched. Sequenced: peripheral blood. The V gene is TRBV9, the J gene TRBJ2-1; 7 bases line up with TRBD2. This receptor was taken from a human donor in a cohort sampled during active COVID-19. The CDR3 here is CASSFGTTHNEQFF. The CDR3 region has the DNA TGTGCCAGCAGCTTCGGGACTACCCACAATGAGCAGTTCTTC.